Presented here are 10 T cell receptor beta chains from one specimen sequenced in a study (dated by TCRdb to between 2014 and 2017). Receptor libraries were prepared by 5' RACE. Sequenced using an Illumina MiSeq. TCRdb redid the processing of the public reads, applying fastp at Q25 and MiXCR, and retained in-frame beta chains. Entries that share a CDR3 protein sequence are merged under the most common genes and DNA. The sample profile shows 45,000 to 55,000 distinct CDR3 sequences; roughly a quarter of them were found once. The ten largest account for 2.5% to 4% of the sample. Sequencing was performed on tumor-infiltrating naive CD4+ T cells sorted from the breast tumor. The cell subset or site label, read with the paper, signifies: naive CD4+ T cells, CD4+CD45RA+CD25-. Every receptor here comes from a female donor with breast cancer.

There are a few counts of this clonotype. J is TRBJ2-2 and V is TRBV28, with D perhaps TRBD1 (5 bases). V shed 6 bases and J shed 2 bases, with 10 bases lying between them. Germline V gene data show CDR1 as MDHEN and CDR2 as SYDVKM. The CDR3 is 14 residues long. CDR3 DNA: TGTGCCAGCAGATCGACAGAAAACACCGGGGAGCTGTTTTTT. This codes for CASRSTENTGELFF.

Many counts were recorded for this clonotype. This CDR3 is CSVVQGQTEAFF. The CDR3 DNA sequence: TGCAGCGTTGTACAGGGGCAAACTGAAGCTTTCTTT. The chain carries TRBV29-1 and TRBJ1-1; 7 bases are shared with TRBD1. V lost 4 bases and J lost 5; bases outside the gene matches: 4. The CDR3 spans 12 residues. Germline values: CDR1 SQVTM, CDR2 ANQGSEA.

This clonotype showed up just a few times. V gene TRBV4-1 combines with J gene TRBJ2-2, with a possible D match to TRBD2 (6 bases). CDR1 and CDR2 from the germline V gene are MGHRA and YSYEKL. This CDR3 is built from 18 residues. V shed 2 bases and J shed 0 bases, with 16 bases lying between them. The CDR3 DNA reads as TGCGCCAGCAGCCAAATCATCCCATTAGCGGCGAACACCGGGGAGCTGTTTTTT. It translates to CASSQIIPLAANTGELFF.

This clonotype was picked up a small number of times. This chain links TRBV20-1 with TRBJ2-1, with 8 bases fitting TRBD2. The CDR3 is 17 amino acids. The V gene end was trimmed by 6 bases and the J gene end by 0 bases; junction bases not matched to a gene: 13. The V gene's germline CDR1 is DFQATT and CDR2 SNEGSKA (reference sequence). CDR3 sequence: CSAISPVAGSSYNEQFF. DNA for the CDR3: TGCAGTGCGATCTCGCCTGTAGCGGGGAGCTCCTACAATGAGCAGTTCTTC.

This chain connects TRBV5-1 to TRBJ1-1, with D perhaps matching TRBD1 (5 bases). This CDR3 region has 15 residues. From germline, CDR1 is SGHRS and CDR2 YFSETQ. V shed 4 bases and J shed 6 bases, with 19 bases lying between them. CDR3 nucleotide sequence: TGCGCCAGCAGCCGAGCGGACACCCGAGGCGCTGAAGCTTTCTTT. This gives the protein CASSRADTRGAEAFF.

A note on this clonotype: Germline is not matched at one junction end, which may reflect a read error. This rearrangement joins TRBV4-1 to TRBJ1-5; no clear D gene. This CDR3 spans 13 amino acids. Germline V lookup: CDR1 MGHRA, CDR2 YSYEKL. The CDR3 DNA reads as TGCGCCAGCAGCCAAGAGTGGAACCAGCCCCAGCACTTT. Protein: CASSQEWNQPQHF.

The chain has TRBV5-1 and TRBJ1-2; 10 bases align to TRBD1. After removal of 5 bases from V and 6 bases from J, the junction contained 7 bases not matched to a gene. CDR1 is SGHRS and CDR2 is YFSETQ in the germline V gene. CDR3 length: 14 amino acids. In DNA, the CDR3 is TGCGCCAGCAGAATCACCGGGACAGGGGATGGCTACACCTTC. This translates into CASRITGTGDGYTF.

In its sample, this clonotype was seen many times. V and J are TRBV20-1 and TRBJ2-3; D is unresolved. Trimming shortened V by 3 bases and J by 0 bases, and 13 bases separated the two germline ends. This CDR3 has 15 amino acids. Germline V gives CDR1 DFQATT, CDR2 SNEGSKA (reference sequence). The CDR3 sequence: CSARSFGDSTDTQYF. The CDR3 region has the DNA TGCAGTGCTAGGTCCTTTGGGGATAGCACAGATACGCAGTATTTT.

V and J are TRBV24-1 and TRBJ2-1; tentative D call: TRBD2 (6 bases). The CDR3 is made up of 14 amino acids. V was cut by 9 bases and J by 5 bases, with 16 bases left in between. Germline loops: CDR1 KGHDR, CDR2 SFDVKD. As DNA, the CDR3 is TGTGCCACCCAAGATAGCGGCTACGACAATGAGCAGTTCTTC. Protein: CATQDSGYDNEQFF.

The chain uses TRBV5-1 and TRBJ2-7; weak D call: TRBD1 (6 bases). The CDR3 runs 14 residues. Germline V gene lookup returns CDR1 SGHRS and CDR2 YFSETQ. V lost 6 bases and J 4 bases, leaving 17 bases between the germline ends. The CDR3 protein is CASKPLTGKYEQYF. CDR3 coding DNA: TGCGCCAGCAAACCACTAACAGGGAAATACGAGCAGTACTTC.